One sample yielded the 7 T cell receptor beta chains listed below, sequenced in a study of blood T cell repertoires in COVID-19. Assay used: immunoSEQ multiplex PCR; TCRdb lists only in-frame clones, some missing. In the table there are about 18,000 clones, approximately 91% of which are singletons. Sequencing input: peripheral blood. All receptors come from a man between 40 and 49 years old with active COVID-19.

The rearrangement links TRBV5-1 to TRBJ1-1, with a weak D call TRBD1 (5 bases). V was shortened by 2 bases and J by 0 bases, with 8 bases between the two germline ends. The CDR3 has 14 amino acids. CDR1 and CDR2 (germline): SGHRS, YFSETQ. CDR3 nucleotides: TGCGCCAGCAGCTTTGACAGCATGAACACTGAAGCTTTCTTT. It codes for CASSFDSMNTEAFF.

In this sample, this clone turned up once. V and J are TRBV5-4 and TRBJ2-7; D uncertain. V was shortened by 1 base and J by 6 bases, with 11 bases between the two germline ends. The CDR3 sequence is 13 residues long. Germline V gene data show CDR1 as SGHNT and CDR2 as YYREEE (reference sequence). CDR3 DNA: TGTGCCAGCAGCTTGTTCCGGGTTCCCGAGCAGTACTTC. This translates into CASSLFRVPEQYF.

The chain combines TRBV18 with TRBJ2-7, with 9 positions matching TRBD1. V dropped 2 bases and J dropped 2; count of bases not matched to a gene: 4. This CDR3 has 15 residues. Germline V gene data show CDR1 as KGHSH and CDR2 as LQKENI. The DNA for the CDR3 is TGTGCCAGCTCACCATACGGGACAGGGACCTACGAGCAGTACTTC. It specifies CASSPYGTGTYEQYF.

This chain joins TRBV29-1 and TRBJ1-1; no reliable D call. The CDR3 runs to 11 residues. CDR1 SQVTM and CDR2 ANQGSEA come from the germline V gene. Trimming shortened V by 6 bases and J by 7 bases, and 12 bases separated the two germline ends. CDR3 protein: CSVNRGFEAFF. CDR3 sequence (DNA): TGCAGCGTAAATCGAGGGTTTGAAGCTTTCTTT.

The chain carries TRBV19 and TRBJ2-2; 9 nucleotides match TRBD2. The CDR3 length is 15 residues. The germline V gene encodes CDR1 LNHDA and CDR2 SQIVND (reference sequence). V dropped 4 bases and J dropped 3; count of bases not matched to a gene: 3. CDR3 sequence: CASSRTSAYTGELFF. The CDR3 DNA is TGTGCCAGTAGTAGGACTAGCGCATACACCGGGGAGCTGTTTTTT.

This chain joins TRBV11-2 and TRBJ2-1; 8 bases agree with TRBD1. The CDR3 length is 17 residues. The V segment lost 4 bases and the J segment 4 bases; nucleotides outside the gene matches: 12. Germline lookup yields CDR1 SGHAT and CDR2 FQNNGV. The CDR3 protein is CASSSHPGQGEYNEQFF. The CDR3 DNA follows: TGTGCCAGCAGCTCCCACCCCGGACAGGGCGAATACAATGAGCAGTTCTTC.

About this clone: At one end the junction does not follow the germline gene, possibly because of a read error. CDR3 sequence (DNA): TGTGCCAGCAGCCCAACAGGGGCCGGGACAGGGGAGGTCTTC. Protein: CASSPTGAGTGEVF. The chain recombines TRBV7-2 with TRBJ2-1, with 10 bases matching TRBD1. Germline lookup yields CDR1 SGHTA and CDR2 FQGNSA. The CDR3 is made up of 14 amino acids.